This T cell receptor beta chain was recovered during a study of cytomegalovirus exposure and HLA in healthy donors. Study results and limitations: With later analysis, a missense DCLRE1C variant became linked to TCR beta V- and J-gene trimming. A later analysis reported that several of the most significant clusters appeared to be linked to common viral pathogens, among them Epstein-Barr virus.

V gave up 0 bases and J gave up 6 bases; unmatched junction bases: 4. This CDR3 is 15 amino acids long. Germline V gene data show CDR1 as LNHNV and CDR2 as YYDKDF (reference sequence). PCR used 60 Vbeta primers and 13 Jbeta primers. Original data processing: Later, an analysis found 80 million or so unique TCR beta chains, and about 9.9 million of these were shared. Assay used: immunoSEQ multiplex PCR; TCRdb lists only in-frame clones, some missing. V and J calls and clone size are copied from that table; D and trimming were computed from the DNA. Of more than 95,000 clones detected, over 75% appear once; the ten largest clones hold roughly 5.9%. Notes on this clone: The antigen is unknown.

Sequenced input: PBMCs. The receptor's source is a man aged 55 to 69 in good health and CMV-seropositive. The chain carries TRBV15 and TRBJ2-4, with 8 positions matching TRBD1. The CDR3 loop is CATSRDIGQGNIQYF. The CDR3, as DNA: TGTGCCACCAGCAGAGATATAGGACAGGGAAACATTCAGTACTTC.